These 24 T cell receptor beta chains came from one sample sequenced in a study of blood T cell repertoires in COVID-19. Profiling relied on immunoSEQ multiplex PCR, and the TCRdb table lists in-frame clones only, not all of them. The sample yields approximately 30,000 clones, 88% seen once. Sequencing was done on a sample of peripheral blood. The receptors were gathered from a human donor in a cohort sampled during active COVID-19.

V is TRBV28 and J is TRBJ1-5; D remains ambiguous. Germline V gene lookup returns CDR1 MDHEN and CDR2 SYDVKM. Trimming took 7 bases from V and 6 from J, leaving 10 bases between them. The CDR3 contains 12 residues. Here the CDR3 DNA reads TGTGCCAGCACGGGGATTGTTCAGCCCCAGCATTTT. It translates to CASTGIVQPQHF. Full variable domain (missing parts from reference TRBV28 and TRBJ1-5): DVKVTQSSRYLVKRTGEKVFLECVQDMDHENMFWYRQDPGLGLRLIYFSYDVKMKEKGDIPEGYSVSREKKERFSLILESASTNQTSMYLCASTGIVQPQHFGDGTRLSIL.

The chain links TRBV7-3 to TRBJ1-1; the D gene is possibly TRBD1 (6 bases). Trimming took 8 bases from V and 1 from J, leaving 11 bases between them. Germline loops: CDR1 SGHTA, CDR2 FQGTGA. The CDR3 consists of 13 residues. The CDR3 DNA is TGTGCCAGCTCCTTCAGGGGGAACACTGAAGCTTTCTTT. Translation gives CASSFRGNTEAFF.

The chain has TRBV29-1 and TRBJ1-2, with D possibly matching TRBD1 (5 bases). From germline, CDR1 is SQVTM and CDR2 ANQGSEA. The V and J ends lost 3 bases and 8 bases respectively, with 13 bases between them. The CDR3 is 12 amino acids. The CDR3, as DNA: TGCAGCGTTGATTGGGGCATCGGCGGCTACACCTTC. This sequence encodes CSVDWGIGGYTF. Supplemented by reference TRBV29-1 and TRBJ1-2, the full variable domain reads SAVISQKPSRDICQRGTSLTIQCQVDSQVTMMFWYRQQPGQSLTLIATANQGSEATYESGFVIDKFPISRPNLTFSTLTVSNMSPEDSSIYLCSVDWGIGGYTFGSGTRLTVV.

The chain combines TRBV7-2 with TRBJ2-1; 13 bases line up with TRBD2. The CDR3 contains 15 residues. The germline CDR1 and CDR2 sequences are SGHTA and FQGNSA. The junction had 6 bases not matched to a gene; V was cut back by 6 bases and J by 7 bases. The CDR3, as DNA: TGTGCCAGCAGGCGAACTAGCGGGGGGGGGAATGAGCAGTTCTTC. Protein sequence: CASRRTSGGGNEQFF.

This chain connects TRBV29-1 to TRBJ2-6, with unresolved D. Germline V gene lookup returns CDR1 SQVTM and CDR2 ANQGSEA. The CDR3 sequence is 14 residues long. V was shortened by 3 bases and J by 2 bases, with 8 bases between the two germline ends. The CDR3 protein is CSVDNRAGANVLTF. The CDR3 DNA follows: TGCAGCGTTGATAACCGGGCTGGGGCCAACGTCCTGACTTTC.

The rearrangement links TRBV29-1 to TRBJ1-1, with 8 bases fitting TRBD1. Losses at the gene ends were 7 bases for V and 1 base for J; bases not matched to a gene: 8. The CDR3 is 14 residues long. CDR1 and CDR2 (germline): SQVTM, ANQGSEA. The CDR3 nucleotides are TGCAGCGCCCGACCAGACAGGGGGAACACTGAAGCTTTCTTT. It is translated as CSARPDRGNTEAFF.

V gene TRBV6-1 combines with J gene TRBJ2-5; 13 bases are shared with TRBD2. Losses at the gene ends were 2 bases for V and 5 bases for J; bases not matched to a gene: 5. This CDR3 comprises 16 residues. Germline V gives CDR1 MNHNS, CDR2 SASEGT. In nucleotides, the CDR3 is TGTGCCAGCAGTGAATCGACTAGCGGGGGGTGGGAGACCCAGTACTTC. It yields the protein CASSESTSGGWETQYF.

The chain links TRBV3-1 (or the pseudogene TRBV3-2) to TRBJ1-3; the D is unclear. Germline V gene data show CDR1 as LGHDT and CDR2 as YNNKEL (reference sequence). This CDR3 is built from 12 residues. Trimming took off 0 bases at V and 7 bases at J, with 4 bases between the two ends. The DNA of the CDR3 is TGTGCCAGCAGCCAAGACGGGAACACCATATATTTT. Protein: CASSQDGNTIYF.

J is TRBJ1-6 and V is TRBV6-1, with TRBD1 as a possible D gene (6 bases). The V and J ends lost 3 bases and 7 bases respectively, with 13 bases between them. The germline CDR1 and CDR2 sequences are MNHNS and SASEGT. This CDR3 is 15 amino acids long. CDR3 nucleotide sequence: TGTGCCAGCAGTGACGTACAGGGTCGGAATTCACCCCTCCACTTT. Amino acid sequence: CASSDVQGRNSPLHF.

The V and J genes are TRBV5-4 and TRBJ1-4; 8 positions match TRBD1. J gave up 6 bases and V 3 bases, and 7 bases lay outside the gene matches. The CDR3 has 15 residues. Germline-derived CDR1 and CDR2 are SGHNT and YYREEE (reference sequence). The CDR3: CASSSLDRGDEKLFF. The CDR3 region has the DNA TGTGCCAGCAGCTCCCTCGACAGGGGTGATGAAAAACTGTTTTTT.

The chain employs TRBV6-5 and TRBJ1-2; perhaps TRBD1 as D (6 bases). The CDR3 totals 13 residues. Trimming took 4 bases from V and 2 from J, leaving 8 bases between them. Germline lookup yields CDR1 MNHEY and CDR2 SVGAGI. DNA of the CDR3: TGTGCCAGCAGTTCCGACAGGAACTATGGCTACACCTTC. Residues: CASSSDRNYGYTF.

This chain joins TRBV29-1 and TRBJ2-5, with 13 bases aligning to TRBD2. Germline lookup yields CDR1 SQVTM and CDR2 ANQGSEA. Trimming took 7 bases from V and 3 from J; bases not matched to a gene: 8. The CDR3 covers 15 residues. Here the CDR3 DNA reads TGCAGCGCCCCGGACGGGACTAGCGGGGAAGAGACCCAGTACTTC. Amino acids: CSAPDGTSGEETQYF.

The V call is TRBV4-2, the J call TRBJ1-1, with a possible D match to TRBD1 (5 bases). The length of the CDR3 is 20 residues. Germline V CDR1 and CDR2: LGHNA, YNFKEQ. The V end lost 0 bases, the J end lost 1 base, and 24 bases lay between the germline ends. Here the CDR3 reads CASSQDKTGGNVWANTEAFF. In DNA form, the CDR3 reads TGTGCCAGCAGCCAAGATAAGACTGGGGGGAACGTTTGGGCGAACACTGAAGCTTTCTTT.

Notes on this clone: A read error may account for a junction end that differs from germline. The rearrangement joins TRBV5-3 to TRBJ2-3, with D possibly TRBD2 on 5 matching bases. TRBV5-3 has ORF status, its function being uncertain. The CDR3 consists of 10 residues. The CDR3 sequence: CARSPPGLIF. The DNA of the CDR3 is TGTGCCAGAAGCCCTCCCGGACTGATTTTT.

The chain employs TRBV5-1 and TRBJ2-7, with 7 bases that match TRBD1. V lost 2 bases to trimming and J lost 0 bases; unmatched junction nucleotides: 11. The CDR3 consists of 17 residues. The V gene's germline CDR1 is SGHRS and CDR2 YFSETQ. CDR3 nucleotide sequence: TGCGCCAGCAGCTTCCTGACATCCGGGACAGTCTCCTACGAGCAGTACTTC. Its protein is CASSFLTSGTVSYEQYF.

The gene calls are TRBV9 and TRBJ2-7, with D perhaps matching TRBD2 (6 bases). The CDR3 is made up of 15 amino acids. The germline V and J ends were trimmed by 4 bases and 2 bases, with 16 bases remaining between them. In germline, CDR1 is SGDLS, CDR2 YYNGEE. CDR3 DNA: TGTGCCAGCAGCTCTCATAGCGGCCGCACCTACGAGCAGTACTTC. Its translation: CASSSHSGRTYEQYF. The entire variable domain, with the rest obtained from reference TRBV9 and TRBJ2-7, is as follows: DSGVTQTPKHLITATGQRVTLRCSPRSGDLSVYWYQQSLDQGLQFLIQYYNGEERAKGNILERFSAQQFPDLHSELNLSSLELGDSALYFCASSSHSGRTYEQYFGPGTRLTVT.

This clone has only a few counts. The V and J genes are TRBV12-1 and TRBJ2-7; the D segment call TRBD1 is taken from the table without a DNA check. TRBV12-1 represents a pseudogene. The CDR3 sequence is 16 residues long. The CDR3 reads CASSTHIRDRGYEQYF. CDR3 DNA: TGTGCCAGCAGCACCCACATCCGGGACAGAGGTTACGAGCAGTACTTC.

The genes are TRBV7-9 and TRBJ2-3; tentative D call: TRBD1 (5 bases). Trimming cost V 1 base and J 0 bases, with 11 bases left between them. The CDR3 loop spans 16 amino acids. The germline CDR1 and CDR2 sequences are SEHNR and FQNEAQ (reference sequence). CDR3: CASSLVQDISTDTQYF. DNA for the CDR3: TGTGCCAGCAGCTTAGTACAGGACATTAGCACAGATACGCAGTATTTT.

CDR3 nucleotide sequence: TGTGCCAGCAGCCACCCCCGACAGGGGGCTCAGTACGAGCAGTACTTC. Protein sequence: CASSHPRQGAQYEQYF. The rearrangement uses TRBV4-2 and TRBJ2-7; 10 positions match TRBD1. After removal of 3 bases from V and 4 bases from J, the junction contained 9 bases not matched to a gene. Germline lookup yields CDR1 LGHNA and CDR2 YNFKEQ. This CDR3 comprises 16 residues.

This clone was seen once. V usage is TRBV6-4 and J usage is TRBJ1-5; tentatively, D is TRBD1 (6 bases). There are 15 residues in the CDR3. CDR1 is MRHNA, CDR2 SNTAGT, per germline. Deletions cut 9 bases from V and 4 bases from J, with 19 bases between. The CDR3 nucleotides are TGTGCCAGTTTTTCACCGGGGACAAGTAATCAGCCCCAGCATTTT. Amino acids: CASFSPGTSNQPQHF.

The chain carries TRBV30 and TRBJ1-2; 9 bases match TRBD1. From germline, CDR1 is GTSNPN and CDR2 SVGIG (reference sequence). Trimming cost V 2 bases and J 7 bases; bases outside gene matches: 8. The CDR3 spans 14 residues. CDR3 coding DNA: TGTGCCTGGAGTCTCGGACAGGGGCGCGGTGGCTACACCTTC. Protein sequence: CAWSLGQGRGGYTF.

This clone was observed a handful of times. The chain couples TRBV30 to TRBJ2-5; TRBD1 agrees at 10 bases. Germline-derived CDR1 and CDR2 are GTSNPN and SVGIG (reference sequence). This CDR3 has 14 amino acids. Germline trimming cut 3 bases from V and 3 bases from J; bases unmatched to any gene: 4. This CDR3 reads CAWSRGTGEETQYF. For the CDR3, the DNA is TGTGCCTGGAGCAGAGGGACAGGGGAAGAGACCCAGTACTTC.

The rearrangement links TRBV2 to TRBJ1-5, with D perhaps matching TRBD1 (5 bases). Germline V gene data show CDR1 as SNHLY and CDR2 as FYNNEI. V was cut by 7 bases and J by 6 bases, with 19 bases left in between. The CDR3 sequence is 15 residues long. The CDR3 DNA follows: TGTGCCAGCAAGGAGGTCGGGGGGGGAAGTCAGCCCCAGCATTTT. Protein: CASKEVGGGSQPQHF.

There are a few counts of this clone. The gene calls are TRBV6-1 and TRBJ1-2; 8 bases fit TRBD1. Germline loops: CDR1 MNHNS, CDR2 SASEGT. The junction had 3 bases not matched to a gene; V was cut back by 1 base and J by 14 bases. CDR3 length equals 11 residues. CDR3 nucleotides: TGTGCCAGCAGTGAAGGGACAGGGTGGACCTTC. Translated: CASSEGTGWTF.